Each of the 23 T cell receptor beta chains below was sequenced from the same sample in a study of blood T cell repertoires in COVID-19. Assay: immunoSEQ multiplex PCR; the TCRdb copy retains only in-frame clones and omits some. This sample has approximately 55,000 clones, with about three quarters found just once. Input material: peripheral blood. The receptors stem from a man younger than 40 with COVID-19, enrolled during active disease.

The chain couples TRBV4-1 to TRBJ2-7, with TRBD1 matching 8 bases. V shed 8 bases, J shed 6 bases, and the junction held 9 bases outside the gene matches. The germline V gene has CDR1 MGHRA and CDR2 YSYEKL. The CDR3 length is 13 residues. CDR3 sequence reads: CASGYYTGGEQYF. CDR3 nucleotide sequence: TGCGCCAGCGGCTACTATACAGGGGGCGAGCAGTACTTC.

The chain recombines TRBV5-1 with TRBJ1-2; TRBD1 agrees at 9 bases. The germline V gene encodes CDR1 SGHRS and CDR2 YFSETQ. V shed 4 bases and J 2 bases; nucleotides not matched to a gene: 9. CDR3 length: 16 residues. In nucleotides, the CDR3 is TGCGCCAGCAGCCTGAACAGGGGGCGCGGCAACTATGGCTACACCTTC. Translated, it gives CASSLNRGRGNYGYTF.

CDR3 in DNA: TGTGCCAGTAGACAGGGAGGGAGCAATCAGCCCCAGCATTTT. Its protein product is CASRQGGSNQPQHF. The rearrangement joins TRBV19 to TRBJ1-5, with a tentative D call TRBD1 (6 bases). This CDR3 has 14 amino acids. Trimming removed 6 bases from V and 1 base from J, with 10 bases in between. Germline V gene data show CDR1 as LNHDA and CDR2 as SQIVND (reference sequence). Looking up the rest from reference TRBV19 and TRBJ1-5 gives the full variable domain: DGGITQSPKYLFRKEGQNVTLSCEQNLNHDAMYWYRQDPGQGLRLIYYSQIVNDFQKGDIAEGYSVSREKKESFPLTVTSAQKNPTAFYLCASRQGGSNQPQHFGDGTRLSIL.

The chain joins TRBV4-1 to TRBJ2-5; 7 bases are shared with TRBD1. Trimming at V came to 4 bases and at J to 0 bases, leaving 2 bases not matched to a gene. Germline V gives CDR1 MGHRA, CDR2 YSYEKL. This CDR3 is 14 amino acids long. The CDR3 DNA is TGCGCCAGCAGCCCGGGACAGTACCAAGAGACCCAGTACTTC. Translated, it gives CASSPGQYQETQYF.

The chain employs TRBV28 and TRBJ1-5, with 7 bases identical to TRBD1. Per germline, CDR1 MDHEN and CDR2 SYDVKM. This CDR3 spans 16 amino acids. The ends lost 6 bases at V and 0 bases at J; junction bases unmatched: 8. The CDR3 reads CASRKPYRGSNQPQHF. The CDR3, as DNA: TGTGCCAGCAGGAAACCCTACAGGGGTAGCAATCAGCCCCAGCATTTT. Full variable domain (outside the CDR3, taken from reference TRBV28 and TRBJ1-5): DVKVTQSSRYLVKRTGEKVFLECVQDMDHENMFWYRQDPGLGLRLIYFSYDVKMKEKGDIPEGYSVSREKKERFSLILESASTNQTSMYLCASRKPYRGSNQPQHFGDGTRLSIL.

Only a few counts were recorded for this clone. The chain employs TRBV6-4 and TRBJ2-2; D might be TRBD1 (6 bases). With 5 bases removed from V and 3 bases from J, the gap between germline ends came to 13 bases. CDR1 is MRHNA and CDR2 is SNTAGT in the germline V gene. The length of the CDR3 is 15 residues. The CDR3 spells CASSPTGQDTGELFF. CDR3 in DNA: TGTGCCAGCAGTCCCACAGGGCAGGACACCGGGGAGCTGTTTTTT.

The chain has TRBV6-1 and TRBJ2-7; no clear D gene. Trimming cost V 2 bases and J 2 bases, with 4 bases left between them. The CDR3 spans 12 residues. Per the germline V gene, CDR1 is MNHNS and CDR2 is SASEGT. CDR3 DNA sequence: TGTGCCAGCAGTGAATCGGCCTACGAGCAGTACTTC. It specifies CASSESAYEQYF.

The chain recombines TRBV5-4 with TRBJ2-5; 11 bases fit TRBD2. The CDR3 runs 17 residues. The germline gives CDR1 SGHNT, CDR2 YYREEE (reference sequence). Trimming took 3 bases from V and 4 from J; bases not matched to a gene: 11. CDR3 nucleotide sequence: TGTGCCAGCAGCTCCCCGTGGGGACTAGCGGAGTCAGAGACCCAGTACTTC. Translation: CASSSPWGLAESETQYF.

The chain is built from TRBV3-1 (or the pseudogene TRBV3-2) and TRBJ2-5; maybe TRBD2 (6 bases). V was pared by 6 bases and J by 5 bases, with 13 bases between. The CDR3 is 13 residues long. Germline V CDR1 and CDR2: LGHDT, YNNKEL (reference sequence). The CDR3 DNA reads TGTGCCAGCAGGTCAGGAGGGCTGGAGACCCAGTACTTC. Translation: CASRSGGLETQYF.

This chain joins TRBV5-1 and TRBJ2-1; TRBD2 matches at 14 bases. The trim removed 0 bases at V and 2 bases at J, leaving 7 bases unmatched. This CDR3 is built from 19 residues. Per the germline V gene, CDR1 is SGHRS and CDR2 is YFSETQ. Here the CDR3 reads CASSLAGLAGGLPYNEQFF. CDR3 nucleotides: TGCGCCAGCAGCTTGGCAGGACTAGCGGGAGGATTACCCTACAATGAGCAGTTCTTC.

CDR3: CASSYSGRGGTEAFF. For the CDR3, the DNA is TGTGCCAGCAGTTACTCGGGAAGGGGGGGTACTGAAGCTTTCTTT. The rearrangement uses TRBV6-5 and TRBJ1-1; D might be TRBD1 (6 bases). Germline lookup yields CDR1 MNHEY and CDR2 SVGAGI. V lost 0 bases, J lost 5 bases, and 13 bases lay in between. The CDR3 totals 15 residues.

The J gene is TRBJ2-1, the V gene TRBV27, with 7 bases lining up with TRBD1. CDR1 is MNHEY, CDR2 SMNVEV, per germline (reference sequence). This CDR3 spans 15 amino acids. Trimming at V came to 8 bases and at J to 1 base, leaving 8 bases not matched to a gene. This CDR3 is CASEPYRGSYNEQFF. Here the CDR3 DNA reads TGTGCCAGCGAACCCTACAGGGGATCCTACAATGAGCAGTTCTTC.

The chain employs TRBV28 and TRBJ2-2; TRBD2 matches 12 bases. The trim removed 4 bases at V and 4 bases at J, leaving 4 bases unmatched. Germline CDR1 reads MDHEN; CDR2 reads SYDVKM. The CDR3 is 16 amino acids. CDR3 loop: CASSSLAGGPTGELFF. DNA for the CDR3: TGTGCCAGCAGTTCGCTAGCGGGAGGGCCCACCGGGGAGCTGTTTTTT.

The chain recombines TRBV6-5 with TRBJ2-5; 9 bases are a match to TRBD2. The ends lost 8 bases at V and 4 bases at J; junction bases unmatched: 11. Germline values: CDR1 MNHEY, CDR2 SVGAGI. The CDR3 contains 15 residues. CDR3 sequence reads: CASGTLAGEGETQYF. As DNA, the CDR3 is TGTGCCAGCGGAACCTTAGCGGGAGAGGGAGAGACCCAGTACTTC.

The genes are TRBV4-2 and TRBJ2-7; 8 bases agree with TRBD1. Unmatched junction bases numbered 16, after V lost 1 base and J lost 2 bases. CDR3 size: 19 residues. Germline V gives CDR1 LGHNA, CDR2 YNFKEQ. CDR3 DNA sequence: TGTGCCAGCAGCCAAGTAAGGACAGGGAGCCCCATGACGGCCTACGAGCAGTACTTC. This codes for CASSQVRTGSPMTAYEQYF.

The DNA of the CDR3 is TGTGCCAGCAGTTTAAGGGCCACAGGGGCGAACACCGGGGAGCTGTTTTTT. Its translation is CASSLRATGANTGELFF. This chain links TRBV27 with TRBJ2-2; 7 nucleotides agree with TRBD1. Germline V gene sequence: CDR1 MNHEY, CDR2 SMNVEV (reference sequence). Germline trimming cut 2 bases from V and 0 bases from J; bases unmatched to any gene: 6. The CDR3 contains 17 residues.

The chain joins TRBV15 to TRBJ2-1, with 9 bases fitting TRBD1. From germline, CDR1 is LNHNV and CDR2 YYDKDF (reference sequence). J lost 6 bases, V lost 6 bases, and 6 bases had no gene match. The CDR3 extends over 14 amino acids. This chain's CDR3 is CATSRDREGNEQFF. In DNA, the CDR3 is TGTGCCACCAGTAGGGACAGGGAGGGCAATGAGCAGTTCTTC. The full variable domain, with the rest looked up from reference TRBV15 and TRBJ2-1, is DAMVIQNPRYQVTQFGKPVTLSCSQTLNHNVMYWYQQKSSQAPKLLFHYYDKDFNNEADTPDNFQSRRPNTSFCFLDIRSPGLGDTAMYLCATSRDREGNEQFFGPGTRLTVL.

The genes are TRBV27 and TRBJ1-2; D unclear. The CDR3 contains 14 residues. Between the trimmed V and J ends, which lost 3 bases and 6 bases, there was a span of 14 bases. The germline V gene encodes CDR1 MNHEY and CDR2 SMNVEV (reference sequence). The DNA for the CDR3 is TGTGCCAGCAGTTTGCGAGGGAATAAGGATGGCTACACCTTC. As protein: CASSLRGNKDGYTF.

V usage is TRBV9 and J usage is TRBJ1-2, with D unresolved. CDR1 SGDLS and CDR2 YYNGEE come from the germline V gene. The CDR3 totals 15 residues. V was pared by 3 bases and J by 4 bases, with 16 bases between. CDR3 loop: CASSASFHRSYGYTF. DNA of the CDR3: TGTGCCAGCAGCGCCTCTTTCCATCGGAGCTATGGCTACACCTTC.

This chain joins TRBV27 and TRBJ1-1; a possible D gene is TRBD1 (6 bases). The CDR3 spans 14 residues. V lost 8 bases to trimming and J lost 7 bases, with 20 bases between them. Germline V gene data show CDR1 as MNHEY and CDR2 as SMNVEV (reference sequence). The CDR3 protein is CASWRAGTPHEAFF. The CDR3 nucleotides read TGTGCCAGCTGGCGAGCCGGGACACCACATGAAGCTTTCTTT.

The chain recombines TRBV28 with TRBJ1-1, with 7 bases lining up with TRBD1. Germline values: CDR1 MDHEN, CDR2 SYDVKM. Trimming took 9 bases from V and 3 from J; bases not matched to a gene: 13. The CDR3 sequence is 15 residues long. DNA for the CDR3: TGTGCCAGTACAGGGGTGGGGGGTATAGACACTGAAGCTTTCTTT. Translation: CASTGVGGIDTEAFF.

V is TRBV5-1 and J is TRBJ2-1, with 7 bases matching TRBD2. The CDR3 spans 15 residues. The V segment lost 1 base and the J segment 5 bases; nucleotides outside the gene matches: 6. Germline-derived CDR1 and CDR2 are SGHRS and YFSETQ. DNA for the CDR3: TGCGCCAGCAGCTTGATAACTAGCGAGAACAATGAGCAGTTCTTC. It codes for CASSLITSENNEQFF.

The CDR3 region is CASSVGRSSYNEQFF. DNA of the CDR3: TGTGCCAGCAGCGTAGGGAGGAGCTCCTACAATGAGCAGTTCTTC. The rearrangement links TRBV9 to TRBJ2-1, with D tentatively TRBD2 (5 bases). Germline values: CDR1 SGDLS, CDR2 YYNGEE. The V end lost 0 bases, the J end lost 0 bases, and 7 bases lay between the germline ends. The CDR3 totals 15 residues.